This TCR beta chain emerged from a study of early T cells in non-severe SARS-CoV-2 infection. Unique molecular identifiers were attached to individual cDNA molecules. TCRdb re-called the 5' RACE reads with MiXCR, one entry per CDR3 protein. The sample shows 50,000 to 85,000 distinct CDR3 sequences, approximately 8.3% of them seen only once. A few counts support this clonotype. CDR1 and CDR2 (germline): ENHRY, SYGVKD. V was pared by 10 bases and J by 6 bases, with 9 bases of the junction left unmatched. The CDR3 has 14 residues. The source is an adult who was a healthcare worker with PCR-confirmed SARS-CoV-2 infection or an uninfected control (not recorded which). The sequencing sample was made of whole blood. This chain connects TRBV10-3 to TRBJ2-1, with 10 bases identical to TRBD1. Written as DNA, the CDR3 is TGTGCCACCCTCCGGGACAGGGGTCCCAATGAGCAGTTCTTC. Protein product: CATLRDRGPNEQFF.